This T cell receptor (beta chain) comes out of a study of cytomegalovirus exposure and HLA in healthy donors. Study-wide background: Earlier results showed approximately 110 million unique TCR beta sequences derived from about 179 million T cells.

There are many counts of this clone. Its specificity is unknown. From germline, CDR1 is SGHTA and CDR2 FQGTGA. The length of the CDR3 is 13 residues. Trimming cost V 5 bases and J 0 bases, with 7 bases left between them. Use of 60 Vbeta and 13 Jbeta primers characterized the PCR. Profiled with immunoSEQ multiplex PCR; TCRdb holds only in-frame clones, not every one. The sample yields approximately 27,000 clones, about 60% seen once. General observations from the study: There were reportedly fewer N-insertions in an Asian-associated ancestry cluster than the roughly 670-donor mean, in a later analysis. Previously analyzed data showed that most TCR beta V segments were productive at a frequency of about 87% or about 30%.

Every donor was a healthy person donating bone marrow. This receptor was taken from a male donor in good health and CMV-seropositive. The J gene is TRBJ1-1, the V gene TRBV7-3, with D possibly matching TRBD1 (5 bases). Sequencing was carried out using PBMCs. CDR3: CASSPGMNTEAFF. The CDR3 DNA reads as TGTGCCAGCAGCCCAGGGATGAACACTGAAGCTTTCTTT.